What follows are 30 T cell receptor beta chains derived from one specimen sequenced in a study of blood T cell repertoires in COVID-19. Libraries were prepared by immunoSEQ multiplex PCR; TCRdb keeps only in-frame clonotypes and omits some of them. This sample yields some 290,000 clones, of which roughly 90% are seen a single time; roughly 3.9% belongs to the top ten. Sequenced sample: PBMCs or T cells enriched from blood (not recorded which). These receptors came from a woman aged 30 to 39 who had been exposed to COVID-19.

This clone came up once. The CDR3 is CASSLTGGANVLTF. The CDR3 nucleotides are TGTGCCAGCAGTCTTACAGGTGGGGCCAACGTCCTGACTTTC. J is TRBJ2-6 and V is TRBV9; maybe TRBD1 (5 bases). Trimming cost V 5 bases and J 3 bases, with 9 bases left between them. Germline V gives CDR1 SGDLS, CDR2 YYNGEE. There are 14 residues in the CDR3.

V gene TRBV2 combines with J gene TRBJ2-5; TRBD2 matches at 15 bases. J lost 0 bases, V lost 9 bases, and 5 bases had no gene match. This CDR3 is 16 amino acids long. Germline CDR1 reads SNHLY; CDR2 reads FYNNEI. The CDR3 reads CARGTSGGSYQETQYF. The CDR3, as DNA: TGTGCCAGAGGGACTAGCGGGGGGTCGTACCAAGAGACCCAGTACTTC.

The chain joins TRBV27 to TRBJ2-7; TRBD1 aligns across 12 bases. Trimming at V came to 6 bases and at J to 7 bases, leaving 7 bases not matched to a gene. The germline gives CDR1 MNHEY, CDR2 SMNVEV (reference sequence). The CDR3 length is 14 residues. Here the CDR3 reads CASSRDRGLQEQYF. The CDR3 DNA follows: TGTGCCAGCAGCCGGGACAGGGGGCTTCAGGAGCAGTACTTC.

The chain recombines TRBV15 with TRBJ2-7; 10 nucleotides agree with TRBD1. Germline values: CDR1 LNHNV, CDR2 YYDKDF (reference sequence). The CDR3 is 16 residues long. V was clipped by 0 bases and J by 3 bases; unmatched bases: 5. In DNA form, the CDR3 reads TGTGCCACCAGCAGAGATCGAGGGACAGGGGTCTACGAGCAGTACTTC. Translation: CATSRDRGTGVYEQYF.

This chain links TRBV18 with TRBJ2-2, with 7 bases matching TRBD2. There are 15 residues in the CDR3. V dropped 3 bases and J dropped 7; count of bases not matched to a gene: 8. Per germline, CDR1 KGHSH and CDR2 LQKENI. The CDR3 region has the DNA TGTGCCAGCTCACCCAGTCATAGGGACTACGGGGAGCTGTTTTTT. This translates into CASSPSHRDYGELFF.

The J gene is TRBJ2-7, the V gene TRBV6-2 or TRBV6-3; D gene ambiguous. The CDR3 covers 15 residues. V gave up 2 bases and J gave up 2 bases, with 13 bases separating them. CDR1 is MNHEY, CDR2 SVGEGT, per germline. The CDR3 DNA is TGTGCCAGCAGTTACCGCCGACTGATTCCCTACGAGCAGTACTTC. It is translated as CASSYRRLIPYEQYF.

The V gene is TRBV7-9, the J gene TRBJ2-2; perhaps TRBD2 as D (5 bases). The CDR3 has 18 amino acids. V was cut by 5 bases and J by 1 base, with 20 bases left in between. Germline-derived CDR1 and CDR2 are SEHNR and FQNEAQ (reference sequence). CDR3 sequence reads: CASSPYFPGAGNTGELFF. The CDR3 DNA reads as TGTGCCAGCAGCCCTTACTTCCCGGGTGCGGGGAACACCGGGGAGCTGTTTTTT.

The chain links TRBV19 to TRBJ2-2, with a possible D match to TRBD1 (8 bases). Germline CDR1 is LNHDA and CDR2 is SQIVND (reference sequence). V lost 5 bases and J lost 3, with 13 bases in between. The length of the CDR3 is 15 residues. CDR3 protein: CASSVQGGDTGELFF. CDR3 nucleotide sequence: TGTGCCAGTAGTGTACAGGGGGGGGACACCGGGGAGCTGTTTTTT.

The rearrangement uses TRBV5-1 and TRBJ1-1; TRBD1 agrees at 11 bases. This CDR3 comprises 16 residues. V shed 4 bases, J shed 4 bases, and the junction held 9 bases outside the gene matches. Germline assignment: CDR1 SGHRS and CDR2 YFSETQ. The CDR3 region is CASSPGQGVRFTEAFF. CDR3 sequence (DNA): TGCGCCAGCAGCCCGGGACAGGGGGTTCGATTCACTGAAGCTTTCTTT. Complete variable domain (other parts from reference TRBV5-1 and TRBJ1-1): KAGVTQTPRYLIKTRGQQVTLSCSPISGHRSVSWYQQTPGQGLQFLFEYFSETQRNKGNFPGRFSGRQFSNSRSEMNVSTLELGDSALYLCASSPGQGVRFTEAFFGQGTRLTVV.

The chain joins TRBV18 to TRBJ1-3; TRBD1 is a possible D gene (5 bases). Between the trimmed V and J ends, which lost 0 bases and 2 bases, there was a span of 8 bases. From germline, CDR1 is KGHSH and CDR2 LQKENI. The CDR3 is 15 residues long. For the CDR3, the DNA is TGTGCCAGCTCACCACCAGCGACAGCTGGAAACACCATATATTTT. It is translated as CASSPPATAGNTIYF.

V is TRBV5-5 and J is TRBJ1-2, with D possibly being TRBD1 (5 bases). This CDR3 has 16 amino acids. V was pared by 0 bases and J by 4 bases, with 16 bases between. In germline, CDR1 is SGHKS, CDR2 YYEKEE (reference sequence). The CDR3, as DNA: TGTGCCAGCAGCTTGGCCAGGGAACAGGCGGTCTATGGCTACACCTTC. Amino acid sequence: CASSLAREQAVYGYTF.

J is TRBJ1-2 and V is TRBV19, with D possibly matching TRBD1 (5 bases). The germline V and J ends were trimmed by 6 bases and 6 bases, with 17 bases remaining between them. The V gene's germline CDR1 is LNHDA and CDR2 SQIVND (reference sequence). The CDR3 runs to 14 residues. Here the CDR3 DNA reads TGTGCCAGTAGAACCCAGGGACGGAGGGATGGCTACACCTTC. It yields the protein CASRTQGRRDGYTF.

V is TRBV5-1 and J is TRBJ2-7; 7 bases map to TRBD1. This CDR3 spans 19 amino acids. V trimming: 4 bases; J trimming: 1 base; junction bases outside the gene matches: 20. CDR1 is SGHRS, CDR2 YFSETQ, per germline. The CDR3 here is CASSGRRQGKAQLSYEQYF. In DNA form, the CDR3 reads TGCGCCAGCAGCGGACGGAGACAGGGAAAGGCCCAGCTATCCTACGAGCAGTACTTC. The full variable domain, with the rest looked up from reference TRBV5-1 and TRBJ2-7, is KAGVTQTPRYLIKTRGQQVTLSCSPISGHRSVSWYQQTPGQGLQFLFEYFSETQRNKGNFPGRFSGRQFSNSRSEMNVSTLELGDSALYLCASSGRRQGKAQLSYEQYFGPGTRLTVT.

The gene calls are TRBV7-9 and TRBJ2-1, with D tentatively TRBD2 (7 bases). The CDR3 runs to 16 residues. Germline CDR1 and CDR2: SEHNR and FQNEAQ (reference sequence). Trimming stripped 4 bases from V and 7 bases from J, with 20 bases between. The CDR3 bases are TGTGCCAGCAGCTCCCTAGAGGGGGGGTTCGGGAATGAGCAGTTCTTC. Protein product: CASSSLEGGFGNEQFF.

The genes are TRBV4-1 and TRBJ1-1; TRBD1 matches 7 bases. V lost 0 bases and J lost 0; bases outside the gene matches: 1. The CDR3 loop spans 15 amino acids. Germline V gene data show CDR1 as MGHRA and CDR2 as YSYEKL. CDR3 nucleotides: TGCGCCAGCAGCCAAGAGAGGGGGCTGAACACTGAAGCTTTCTTT. Translation gives CASSQERGLNTEAFF.

This rearrangement joins TRBV10-1 to TRBJ1-1, with a possible D match to TRBD1 (6 bases). Looked up from germline, CDR1 is WNHNN and CDR2 is SYGVQD (reference sequence). The CDR3 extends over 15 amino acids. With 4 bases removed from V and 7 bases from J, the gap between germline ends came to 19 bases. The CDR3 region is CASSGAGGLNGEAFF. The CDR3 DNA sequence: TGCGCCAGCAGTGGAGCCGGGGGGCTAAATGGTGAAGCTTTCTTT.

The rearrangement joins TRBV5-6 to TRBJ1-5, with 9 positions matching TRBD1. CDR3 length: 14 amino acids. Germline assignment: CDR1 SGHDT and CDR2 YYEEEE. The V gene end was trimmed by 4 bases and the J gene end by 4 bases; junction bases not matched to a gene: 3. CDR3 protein: CASSPGTGNQPQHF. The CDR3 nucleotides are TGTGCCAGCAGCCCCGGGACAGGGAATCAGCCCCAGCATTTT.

V and J are TRBV18 and TRBJ2-1; the D gene is possibly TRBD1 (6 bases). The CDR3 covers 14 residues. The V end was cut by 3 bases, the J end by 10 bases, with 16 bases between. In germline, CDR1 is KGHSH, CDR2 LQKENI. The CDR3 bases are TGTGCCAGCTCACCTGAGGTCAGGGGCAACGAGCAGTTCTTC. This sequence encodes CASSPEVRGNEQFF.

The chain combines TRBV19 with TRBJ2-2; D gene uncertain. The V end lost 7 bases, the J end lost 4 bases, and 13 bases lay between the germline ends. The CDR3 covers 14 residues. In germline, CDR1 is LNHDA, CDR2 SQIVND (reference sequence). Written as DNA, the CDR3 is TGTGCCAGTAATCTCCCTAGTCTCACCGGGGAGCTGTTTTTT. Translation: CASNLPSLTGELFF.

The chain joins TRBV6-5 to TRBJ2-5; a weak D match, TRBD2 (5 bases). Trimming pared 4 bases from V and 1 base from J, leaving 7 bases between. The V gene's germline CDR1 is MNHEY and CDR2 SVGAGI. The CDR3 is 13 amino acids. The CDR3 region has the DNA TGTGCCAGCAGTTCGGGGATCCAAGAGACCCAGTACTTC. The encoded protein is CASSSGIQETQYF.

The chain uses TRBV29-1 and TRBJ2-7; TRBD2 aligns across 9 bases. This CDR3 region has 11 residues. Trimming took 5 bases from V and 4 from J; bases not matched to a gene: 0. CDR1 and CDR2 (germline): SQVTM, ANQGSEA. In nucleotides, the CDR3 is TGCAGCGTTACTAGCGGGTACGAGCAGTACTTC. Translated, it gives CSVTSGYEQYF.

This chain links TRBV3-1 (or the pseudogene TRBV3-2) with TRBJ1-4; D unclear. CDR1 is LGHDT and CDR2 is YNNKEL in the germline V gene (reference sequence). Deletions cut 1 base from V and 5 bases from J, with 11 bases between. The CDR3 has 15 residues. The CDR3 region has the DNA TGTGCCAGCAGCCAAGGGACGGGAAGAAATGAAAAACTGTTTTTT. Its translation is CASSQGTGRNEKLFF.

The chain recombines TRBV19 with TRBJ1-2; no firm D call. The germline V gene encodes CDR1 LNHDA and CDR2 SQIVND (reference sequence). The CDR3 spans 14 residues. Trimming pared 1 base from V and 2 bases from J, leaving 8 bases between. CDR3 region: CASSIGSQNYGYTF. The CDR3 DNA reads as TGTGCCAGTAGTATAGGCAGTCAGAACTATGGCTACACCTTC.

CDR3 sequence reads: CASSLAFGWSRGYTF. DNA of the CDR3: TGTGCCAGCAGCCTCGCGTTTGGATGGTCGAGGGGCTACACCTTC. V is TRBV3-1 (or the pseudogene TRBV3-2) and J is TRBJ1-2, with D unresolved. Germline lookup yields CDR1 LGHDT and CDR2 YNNKEL (reference sequence). V lost 4 bases and J 8 bases, leaving 20 bases between the germline ends. There are 15 residues in the CDR3.

This rearrangement joins TRBV5-5 to TRBJ2-1; 9 bases fit TRBD1. J was trimmed by 8 bases and V by 7 bases; bases with no gene match: 10. This CDR3 region has 14 residues. Per germline, CDR1 SGHKS and CDR2 YYEKEE (reference sequence). The CDR3 nucleotides are TGTGCCAGCGGCGGACAGGGGAGTATCGATGAGCAGTTCTTC. Translating it yields CASGGQGSIDEQFF.

The chain couples TRBV7-9 to TRBJ1-5, with 9 bases identical to TRBD1. CDR3 size: 15 residues. Looked up from germline, CDR1 is SEHNR and CDR2 is FQNEAQ (reference sequence). After removal of 4 bases from V and 1 base from J, the junction contained 2 bases not matched to a gene. CDR3 DNA sequence: TGTGCCAGCAGCTCGACAGGGGGAAGCAATCAGCCCCAGCATTTT. Translation gives CASSSTGGSNQPQHF.

V is TRBV15 and J is TRBJ2-4, with D possibly matching TRBD1 (6 bases). The germline V gene has CDR1 LNHNV and CDR2 YYDKDF (reference sequence). The V end was cut by 7 bases, the J end by 3 bases, with 13 bases between. The CDR3 extends over 14 amino acids. The CDR3 spells CATNSPGDKNIQYF. Written as DNA, the CDR3 is TGTGCCACCAACTCGCCAGGGGACAAAAACATTCAGTACTTC. Looking up the rest from reference TRBV15 and TRBJ2-4 gives the full variable domain: DAMVIQNPRYQVTQFGKPVTLSCSQTLNHNVMYWYQQKSSQAPKLLFHYYDKDFNNEADTPDNFQSRRPNTSFCFLDIRSPGLGDTAMYLCATNSPGDKNIQYFGAGTRLSVL.

This chain uses TRBV19 with TRBJ1-6; maybe TRBD1 (6 bases). V was cut by 3 bases and J by 8 bases, with 20 bases left in between. Per germline, CDR1 LNHDA and CDR2 SQIVND (reference sequence). The CDR3 extends over 17 amino acids. The CDR3 reads CASSMRQGQGMDSPLHF. CDR3 coding DNA: TGTGCCAGTAGTATGCGACAAGGGCAGGGGATGGATTCACCCCTCCACTTT.

The gene calls are TRBV18 and TRBJ1-1; 8 nucleotides line up with TRBD1. Germline V gene data show CDR1 as KGHSH and CDR2 as LQKENI. V dropped 3 bases and J dropped 5; count of bases not matched to a gene: 8. The CDR3 loop spans 15 amino acids. CDR3 loop: CASSPSDRGKTEAFF. In DNA, the CDR3 is TGTGCCAGCTCACCTTCTGACAGGGGAAAGACTGAAGCTTTCTTT.

The J gene is TRBJ1-5, the V gene TRBV4-1; D gene uncertain. Germline V lookup: CDR1 MGHRA, CDR2 YSYEKL. This CDR3 has 15 residues. Trimming cost V 4 bases and J 0 bases, with 10 bases left between them. CDR3 nucleotides: TGCGCCAGCAGCCGCACATCAGATAGCAATCAGCCCCAGCATTTT. Protein product: CASSRTSDSNQPQHF.